This T cell receptor beta chain was observed in a study of cytomegalovirus exposure and HLA in healthy donors. This clone was detected a few times. The PCR made use of 60 Vbeta and 13 Jbeta primers. The repertoire was sequenced with immunoSEQ multiplex PCR; TCRdb's copy has only in-frame clones and lacks some. The table shows about 130,000 clones, with approximately 87% occurring only once. Germline values: CDR1 SGDLS, CDR2 YYNGEE. After removal of 3 bases from V and 4 bases from J, the junction contained 6 bases not matched to a gene. The CDR3 has 15 amino acids. This TCR came from a man younger than 30 in good health and CMV-seropositive. Input material: PBMCs. The chain couples TRBV9 to TRBJ2-1, with TRBD1 matching 8 bases. The CDR3 reads CASSATGVVYNEQFF. The CDR3 DNA sequence: TGTGCCAGCAGCGCGACAGGGGTGGTTTACAATGAGCAGTTCTTC.